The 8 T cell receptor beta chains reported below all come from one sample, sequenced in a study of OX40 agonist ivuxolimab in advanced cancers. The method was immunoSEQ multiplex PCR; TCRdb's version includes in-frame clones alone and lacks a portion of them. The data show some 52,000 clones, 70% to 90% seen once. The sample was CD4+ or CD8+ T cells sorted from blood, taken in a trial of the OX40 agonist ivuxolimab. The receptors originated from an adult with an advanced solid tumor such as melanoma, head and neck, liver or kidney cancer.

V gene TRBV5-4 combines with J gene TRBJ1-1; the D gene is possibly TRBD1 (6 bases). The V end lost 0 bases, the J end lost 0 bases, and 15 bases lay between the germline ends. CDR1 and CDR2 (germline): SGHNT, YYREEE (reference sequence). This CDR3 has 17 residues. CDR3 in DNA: TGTGCCAGCAGCTTGGGGTTTTACGGACAGATGAACACTGAAGCTTTCTTT. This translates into CASSLGFYGQMNTEAFF.

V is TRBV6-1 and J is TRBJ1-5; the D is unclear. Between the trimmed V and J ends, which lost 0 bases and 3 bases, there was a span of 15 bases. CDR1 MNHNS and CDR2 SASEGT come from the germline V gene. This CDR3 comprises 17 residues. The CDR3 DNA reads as TGTGCCAGCAGTGAAGCCGCGGTTACGGGGATCAATCAGCCCCAGCATTTT. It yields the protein CASSEAAVTGINQPQHF.

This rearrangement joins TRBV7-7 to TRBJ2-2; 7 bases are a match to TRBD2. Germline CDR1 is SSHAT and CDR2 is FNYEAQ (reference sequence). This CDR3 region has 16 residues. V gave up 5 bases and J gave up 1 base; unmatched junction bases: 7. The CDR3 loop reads CASSLQVAGNTGELFF. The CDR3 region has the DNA TGTGCCAGCAGCCTACAGGTAGCGGGGAACACCGGGGAGCTGTTTTTT.

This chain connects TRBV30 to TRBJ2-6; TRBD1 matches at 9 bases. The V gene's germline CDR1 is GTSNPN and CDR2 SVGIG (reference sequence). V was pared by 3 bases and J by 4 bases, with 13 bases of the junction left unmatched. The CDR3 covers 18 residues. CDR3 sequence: CAWSLPGQGPGGANVLTF. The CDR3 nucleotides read TGTGCCTGGAGCCTACCCGGACAGGGGCCGGGAGGGGCCAACGTCCTGACTTTC.

CDR3 coding DNA: TGTGCCAGCAGTGCGGGGGTTCGGACTGAAGCTTTCTTT. Protein: CASSAGVRTEAFF. This chain links TRBV2 with TRBJ1-1; D is perhaps TRBD1 (5 bases). The ends were cut back, 4 bases at V and 5 bases at J, with 11 bases in the middle. This CDR3 spans 13 amino acids. Germline loops: CDR1 SNHLY, CDR2 FYNNEI.

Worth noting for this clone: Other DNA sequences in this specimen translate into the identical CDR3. CDR3 sequence (DNA): TGTGCCAGCAGCTCCTCGACGGCCCTGAATGAAAAACTGTTTTTT. Protein: CASSSSTALNEKLFF. The chain has TRBV11-3 and TRBJ1-4, with unresolved D. V lost 4 bases and J 5 bases, leaving 14 bases between the germline ends. The CDR3 is made up of 15 amino acids. CDR1 is SGHNT, CDR2 YENEEA, per germline.

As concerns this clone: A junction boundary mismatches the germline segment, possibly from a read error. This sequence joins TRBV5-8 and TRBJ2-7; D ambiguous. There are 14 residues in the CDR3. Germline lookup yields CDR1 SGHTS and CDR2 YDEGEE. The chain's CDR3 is CAGSFIYSSYEQYF. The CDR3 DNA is TGTGCCGGCAGCTTCATATACAGCTCCTACGAGCAGTACTTC.

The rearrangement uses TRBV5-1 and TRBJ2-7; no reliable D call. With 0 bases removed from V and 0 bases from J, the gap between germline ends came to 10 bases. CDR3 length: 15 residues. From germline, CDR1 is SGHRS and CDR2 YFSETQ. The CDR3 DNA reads TGCGCCAGCAGCTTGGTTCTCGGAAGCTCCTACGAGCAGTACTTC. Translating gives CASSLVLGSSYEQYF.